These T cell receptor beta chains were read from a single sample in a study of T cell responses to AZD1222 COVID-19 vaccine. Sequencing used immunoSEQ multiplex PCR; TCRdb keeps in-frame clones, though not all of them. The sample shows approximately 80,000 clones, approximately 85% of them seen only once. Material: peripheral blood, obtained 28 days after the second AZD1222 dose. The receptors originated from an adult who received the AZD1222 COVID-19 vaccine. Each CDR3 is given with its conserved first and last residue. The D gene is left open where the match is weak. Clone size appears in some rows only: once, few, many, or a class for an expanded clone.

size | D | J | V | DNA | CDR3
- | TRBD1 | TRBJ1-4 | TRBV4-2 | TGTGCCAGCAGCAAGCCGACAGGGGGTTATGAAAAACTGTTTTTT | CASSKPTGGYEKLFF
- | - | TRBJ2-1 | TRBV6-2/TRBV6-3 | TGTGCCAGCAGTTTAGGGCGGAGCTCCTACAATGAGCAGTTCTTC | CASSLGRSSYNEQFF
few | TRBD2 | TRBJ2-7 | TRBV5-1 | TGCGCCAGCCGCCGGGAGGCCCGTGCTCGCGAGCAGTACTTC | CASRREARAREQYF
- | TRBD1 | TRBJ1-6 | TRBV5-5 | TGTGCCAGCAGCCAGGGACAGAGCTCCTATAATTCACCCCTCCACTTT | CASSQGQSSYNSPLHF
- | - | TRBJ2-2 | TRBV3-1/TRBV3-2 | TGTGCCAGCAGGCGCAGGGAAAGGAATTGGAACACCGGGGAGCTGTTTTTT | CASRRRERNWNTGELFF
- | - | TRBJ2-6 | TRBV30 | TGTGCCTGGAGTGCGACCGGGACCACTATCGTCCTGACTTTC | CAWSATGTTIVLTF
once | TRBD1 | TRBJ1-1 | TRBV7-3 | TGTGCCAGCAGCCCTATCTTAGGACAGGGGGAAGCTTTCTTT | CASSPILGQGEAFF
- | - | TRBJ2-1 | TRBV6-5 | TGTGCCAGCAGTTACGTAAGTAGCGGAGACAATGAGCAGTTCTTC | CASSYVSSGDNEQFF
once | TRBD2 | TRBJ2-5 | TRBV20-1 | TGCAGTGCGGCTAGCGGGGAGACCCAGTACTTC | CSAASGETQYF
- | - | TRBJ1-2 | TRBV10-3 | TGTGCCATCAGAAGTCTCCAGGCGGAAGGCTACACCTTC | CAIRSLQAEGYTF
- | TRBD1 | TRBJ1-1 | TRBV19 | TGTGCCAGTAGTATCCTTTTTAGGGGGCGAACTGAAGCTTTCTTT | CASSILFRGRTEAFF
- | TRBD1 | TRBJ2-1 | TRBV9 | TGTGCCAGCAGCGTAGTAGGGGGGACAGGTCGGATTGAGCAGTTCTTC | CASSVVGGTGRIEQFF
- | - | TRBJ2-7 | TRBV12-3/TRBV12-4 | TGTGCCAGCAGCCCCGGAGGTTACGAGCAGTACTTC | CASSPGGYEQYF
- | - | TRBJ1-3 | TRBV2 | TGTGCCAGCAGTGAATCGCGGGGAACTGGAAACACCATATATTTT | CASSESRGTGNTIYF
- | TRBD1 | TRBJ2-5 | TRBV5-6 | TGTGCCAGCAGCTTGATCCTGACAGGGAGAGAGACCCAGTACTTC | CASSLILTGRETQYF
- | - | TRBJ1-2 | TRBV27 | TGTGCCAGCAGGTCGGGACACGGCTACACCTTC | CASRSGHGYTF
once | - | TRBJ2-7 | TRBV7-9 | TGTGCCAGCAGCCCCCGGGACCGCCAAGAATACGAGCAGTACTTC | CASSPRDRQEYEQYF
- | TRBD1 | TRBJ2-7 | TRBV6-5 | TGTGCCAGCAGACCAGGACAGGGTGACGAGCAGTACTTC | CASRPGQGDEQYF
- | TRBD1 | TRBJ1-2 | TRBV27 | TGTGCCAGCAGCCCAGGGGGTACTAGGGGCTACACCTTC | CASSPGGTRGYTF
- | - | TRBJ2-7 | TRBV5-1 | TGCGCCAGCAGCTTGGGTCCGGTCTCCTACGAGCAGTACTTC | CASSLGPVSYEQYF
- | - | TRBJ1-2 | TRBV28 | TGTGCCAGCAGTCCGACCCCGGAGGCCGGCTACACCTTC | CASSPTPEAGYTF
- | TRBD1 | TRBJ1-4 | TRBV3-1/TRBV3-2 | TGTGCCAGCAGCCAAGTTGTGCAGGGGGCGTTGGGGGAAAAACTGTTTTTT | CASSQVVQGALGEKLFF
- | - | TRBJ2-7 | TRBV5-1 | TGCGCCAGCAGCTTGAGAGGGGACCTCTCCTACGAGCAGTACTTC | CASSLRGDLSYEQYF
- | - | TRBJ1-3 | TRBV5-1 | TGCGCCAGTGCGACGGTGAGCTCTGGAAACACCATATATTTT | CASATVSSGNTIYF
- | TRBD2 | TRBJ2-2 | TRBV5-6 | TGTGCCAGCAGCTTAGGGGCGGGAGGACTGACCGGGGAGCTGTTTTTT | CASSLGAGGLTGELFF
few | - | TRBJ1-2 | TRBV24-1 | TGTGCCACCAGTGAGGCAGGCCCAAACTATGGCTACACCTTC | CATSEAGPNYGYTF
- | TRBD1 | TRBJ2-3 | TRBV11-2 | TGTGCCAGCAGCTCGCGACAGGGGACAACCACAGATACGCAGTATTTT | CASSSRQGTTTDTQYF
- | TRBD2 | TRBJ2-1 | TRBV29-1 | TGCAGCGTTGAAGATCTTCTCGCGGGAGGGCAAAATGAGCAGTTCTTC | CSVEDLLAGGQNEQFF
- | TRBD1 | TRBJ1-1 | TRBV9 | TGTGCCAGCAGTCGGGACAGGGGGCAACTGAACACTGAAGCTTTCTTT | CASSRDRGQLNTEAFF
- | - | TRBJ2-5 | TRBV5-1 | TGCGCCAGCAGCTTGGGGCAGGCCAAAGAGACCCAGTACTTC | CASSLGQAKETQYF
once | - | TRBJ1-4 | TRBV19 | TGTGCCAGTAGTATACGGGGGGCGGCTTCTAATGAAAAACTGTTTTTT | CASSIRGAASNEKLFF
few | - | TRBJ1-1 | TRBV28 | TGTGCCAGCAGTCCTTGGACCAACTTGAACACTGAAGCTTTCTTT | CASSPWTNLNTEAFF
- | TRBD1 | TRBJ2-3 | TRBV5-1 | TGCGCCAGCAGCTCGGACAGGGGAGATACGCAGTATTTT | CASSSDRGDTQYF
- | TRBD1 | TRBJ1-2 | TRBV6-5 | TGTGCCAGCAGTATGACAGGGGACTATGGCTACACCTTC | CASSMTGDYGYTF
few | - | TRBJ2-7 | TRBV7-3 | TGTGCCAGCAGCTCCGGACAGGAGGGCTACGAGCAGTACTTC | CASSSGQEGYEQYF
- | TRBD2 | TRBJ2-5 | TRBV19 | TGTGCCAGTAGTATATTAGGACGGGGGGGCGAGGAGACCCAGTACTTC | CASSILGRGGEETQYF
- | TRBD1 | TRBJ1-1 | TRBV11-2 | TGTGCCAGCAGCACCACGACAGGGATGAACACTGAAGCTTTCTTT | CASSTTTGMNTEAFF
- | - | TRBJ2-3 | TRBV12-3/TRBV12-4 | TGTGCCAGCAGTTTGGCGGTTGGAGATACGCAGTATTTT | CASSLAVGDTQYF
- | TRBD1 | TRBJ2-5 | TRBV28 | TGTGCCAGCAGTTTAGCAGGGGGTCAAGAGACCCAGTACTTC | CASSLAGGQETQYF
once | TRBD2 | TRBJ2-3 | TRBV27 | TGTGCCAGCAGACCTCCCCGGGGGGTAGCGGGCGCCCGTCCAGATACGCAGTATTTT | CASRPPRGVAGARPDTQYF
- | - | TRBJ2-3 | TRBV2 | TGTGCCAGCCAACCACAGGGCCCCAGGTATACGCAGTATTTT | CASQPQGPRYTQYF
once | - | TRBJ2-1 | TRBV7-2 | TGTGCCAGCAGCTTAGAGGCCCACCGGGAGCAGTTCTTC | CASSLEAHREQFF
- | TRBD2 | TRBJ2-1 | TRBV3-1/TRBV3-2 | TGTGCCAGCAGCCACGCCCCGGGGGGAGGGAATGAGCAGTTCTTC | CASSHAPGGGNEQFF
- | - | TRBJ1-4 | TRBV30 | TGTGCCTGGAGTGTTCAGGCCGGCCTTACTAATGAAAAACTGTTTTTT | CAWSVQAGLTNEKLFF
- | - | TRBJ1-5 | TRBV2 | TGTGCCAGCAGGTGGGCCTACAATCAGCCCCAGCATTTT | CASRWAYNQPQHF
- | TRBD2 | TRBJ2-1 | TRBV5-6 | TGTGCCAGCAGCGGCGGGACTAGCGGACCCTACAATGAGCAGTTCTTC | CASSGGTSGPYNEQFF
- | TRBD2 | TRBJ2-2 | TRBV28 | TGTGCCAGCAGTGTCGCTGGACTAGCAGGCGGCACCGGGGAGCTGTTTTTT | CASSVAGLAGGTGELFF
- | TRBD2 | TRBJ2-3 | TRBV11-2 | TGTGCCAGCAGCACTCCGAGACTAGCTTTCACAGATACGCAGTATTTT | CASSTPRLAFTDTQYF
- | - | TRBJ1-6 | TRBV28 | TGTGCCAGCAGTGCCCTACAGGGAGGGAATTCACCCCTCCACTTT | CASSALQGGNSPLHF
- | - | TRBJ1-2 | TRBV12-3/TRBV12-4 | TGTGCCAGCATTGCGGGGAACTATGGCTACACCTTC | CASIAGNYGYTF
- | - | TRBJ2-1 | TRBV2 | TGTGCCAGCAGTGAAAGGACTCTTTCCTACAATGAGCAGTTCTTC | CASSERTLSYNEQFF
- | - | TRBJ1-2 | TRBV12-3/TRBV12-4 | TGTGCCAGCAGTTTTGGAGGAGGCTACACCTTC | CASSFGGGYTF
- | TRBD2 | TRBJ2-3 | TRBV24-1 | TGTGCCACCAGTGATCCAGCGGGAGTTTCAGATACGCAGTATTTT | CATSDPAGVSDTQYF